Included here is one TCR beta chain sequence, with context. Libraries were prepared by immunoSEQ multiplex PCR; TCRdb keeps only in-frame clonotypes and omits some of them. Of fewer than 100,000 clones listed, roughly 93% are singletons. This entry is derived from a study of cytomegalovirus exposure and HLA in healthy donors. Per germline, CDR1 KGHSH and CDR2 LQKENI. The CDR3 covers 13 residues. V was clipped by 8 bases and J by 11 bases; unmatched bases: 11. The sequence came from a man aged 25-40 years in good health and CMV-seronegative. Sequencing was carried out using PBMCs. The genes are TRBV18 and TRBJ1-1; 10 positions match TRBD1. The CDR3 sequence: CASLPGQGSGAFF. CDR3 sequence (DNA): TGTGCCAGCCTTCCGGGACAGGGGTCGGGCGCTTTCTTT.